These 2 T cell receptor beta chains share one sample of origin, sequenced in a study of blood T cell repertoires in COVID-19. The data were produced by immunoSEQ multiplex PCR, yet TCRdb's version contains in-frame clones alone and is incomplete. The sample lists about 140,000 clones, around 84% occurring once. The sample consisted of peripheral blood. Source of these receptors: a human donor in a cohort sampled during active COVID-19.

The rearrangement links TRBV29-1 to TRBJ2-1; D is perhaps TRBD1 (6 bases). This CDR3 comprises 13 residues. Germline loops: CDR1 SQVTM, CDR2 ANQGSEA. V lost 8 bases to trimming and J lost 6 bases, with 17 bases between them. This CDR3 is CSSKGRGGNEQFF. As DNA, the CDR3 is TGCAGCTCCAAAGGGAGAGGGGGCAATGAGCAGTTCTTC.

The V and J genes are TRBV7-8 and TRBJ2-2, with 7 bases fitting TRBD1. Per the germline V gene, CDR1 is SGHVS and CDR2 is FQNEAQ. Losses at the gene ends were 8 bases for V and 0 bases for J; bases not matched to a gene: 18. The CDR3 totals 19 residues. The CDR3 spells CASRSTGWRPNANTGELFF. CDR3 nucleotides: TGTGCCAGCCGGTCGACAGGGTGGAGGCCTAACGCGAACACCGGGGAGCTGTTTTTT.